This T cell receptor (beta chain) originates from a study of Graves' ophthalmopathy and Graves' hyperthyroidism. Amplifying from RNA transcripts, the study obtained TCR beta CDR3 regions. The authors performed first-round RT-PCR with HTBI primers and then a second-round multiplex PCR. TCRdb used MiXCR to reprocess the multiplex PCR reads, holding one entry per CDR3 protein. Of 650,000 to 900,000 distinct CDR3 sequences in the sample, 40% are singletons; the top ten hold 44%. Ophthalmopathy donors were characterized by moderate-to-severe activity, CAS of at least 3, NOSPECS of at least 4, and duration under 3 months. This clonotype originated in an adult man with Graves' ophthalmopathy. Sequencing was carried out using peripheral blood.

As DNA, the CDR3 is TGTGCCAGCAGCTTAGGAAGCCTTTACAGGGGCCGCACAGATACGCAGTATTTT. The encoded protein is CASSLGSLYRGRTDTQYF. The J gene is TRBJ2-3, the V gene TRBV11-1; TRBD1 aligns across 7 bases. Germline loops: CDR1 SGHAT, CDR2 FQDESV (reference sequence). This CDR3 has 18 amino acids. J was trimmed by 1 base and V by 1 base; bases with no gene match: 11. Drawing the rest from reference TRBV11-1 and TRBJ2-3, the complete variable domain is EAEVAQSPRYKITEKSQAVAFWCDPISGHATLYWYRQILGQGPELLVQFQDESVVDDSQLPKDRFSAERLKGVDSTLKIQPAELGDSAMYLCASSLGSLYRGRTDTQYFGPGTRLTVL.